These 13 T cell receptor beta chains share one sample of origin, sequenced in a study of blood T cell repertoires in COVID-19. Assay used: immunoSEQ multiplex PCR; TCRdb lists only in-frame clones, some missing. The sample carries some 220,000 clones, around four fifths recorded once. Sequenced input: peripheral blood. These receptors all stem from a woman aged 55-70 years with active or convalescent COVID-19.

This clone has just one count. This chain links TRBV7-9 with TRBJ2-3; 9 bases fit TRBD1. In germline, CDR1 is SEHNR, CDR2 FQNEAQ (reference sequence). The length of the CDR3 is 17 residues. Trimming at V came to 1 base and at J to 0 bases, leaving 5 bases not matched to a gene. The CDR3 nucleotides are TGTGCCAGCAGCTTAGATATCGGACAGGGGAGCACAGATACGCAGTATTTT. This translates into CASSLDIGQGSTDTQYF. Full variable domain (remainder filled in from reference TRBV7-9 and TRBJ2-3): DTGVSQNPRHKITKRGQNVTFRCDPISEHNRLYWYRQTLGQGPEFLTYFQNEAQLEKSRLLSDRFSAERPKGSFSTLEIQRTEQGDSAMYLCASSLDIGQGSTDTQYFGPGTRLTVL.

The CDR3 DNA reads as TGTGCTAGTGGTCCGTCCCGAGAGACCCAGTACTTC. This gives the protein CASGPSRETQYF. The chain recombines TRBV12-5 with TRBJ2-5; D remains ambiguous. In germline, CDR1 is LGHNT, CDR2 FRNRAP. V was pared by 5 bases and J by 4 bases, with 8 bases between. CDR3 length: 12 amino acids.

The J gene is TRBJ1-5, the V gene TRBV7-2; D might be TRBD1 (6 bases). Trimming took off 2 bases at V and 9 bases at J, with 20 bases between the two ends. CDR1 is SGHTA and CDR2 is FQGNSA in the germline V gene. This CDR3 comprises 16 residues. This CDR3 is CASSLRGGTLPSPQHF. The CDR3 bases are TGTGCCAGCAGCTTAAGGGGGGGCACTCTCCCGTCGCCCCAGCATTTT.

The chain is built from TRBV5-1 and TRBJ2-4; TRBD1 aligns across 10 bases. The CDR3 runs to 15 residues. The trim removed 4 bases at V and 7 bases at J, leaving 8 bases unmatched. Germline V CDR1 and CDR2: SGHRS, YFSETQ. This CDR3 is CASSAGTGVPNIQYF. The CDR3 bases are TGCGCCAGCAGCGCCGGGACAGGGGTTCCGAACATTCAGTACTTC.

Details on this clone: One junction end does not reproduce the germline sequence, and a read error may be involved. In DNA, the CDR3 is TGTGCTAGCAGCCACGGACAGTCCTACGAGCAGTACTTC. Protein: CASSHGQSYEQYF. The chain combines TRBV7-7 with TRBJ2-7; weak D call: TRBD1 (6 bases). Germline V gene lookup returns CDR1 SSHAT and CDR2 FNYEAQ (reference sequence). The CDR3 is 13 amino acids.

About this clone itself: The sample contains more than one DNA sequence encoding this CDR3. The chain carries TRBV12-3 or TRBV12-4 and TRBJ2-7; D is unclear. V was pared by 5 bases and J by 3 bases, with 8 bases between. The CDR3 runs 12 residues. CDR3 sequence: CASSPGGYEQYV. CDR3 in DNA: TGTGCCAGCAGTCCCGGCGGCTACGAGCAGTACGTC.

V is TRBV4-1 and J is TRBJ1-1, with D unresolved. V dropped 4 bases and J dropped 1 base, with 10 bases sitting between them. The CDR3 has 14 amino acids. Germline loops: CDR1 MGHRA, CDR2 YSYEKL. CDR3 coding DNA: TGCGCCAGCAGCCCCTTCGCGGGGAACACTGAAGCTTTCTTT. Translation gives CASSPFAGNTEAFF.

The table lists this clone with a few counts. Other DNA variants within this sample encode the same CDR3. The V gene is TRBV5-6, the J gene TRBJ2-7; tentative D call: TRBD2 (5 bases). There are 12 residues in the CDR3. Germline CDR1 is SGHDT and CDR2 is YYEEEE. V lost 1 base to trimming and J lost 4 bases, with 6 bases between them. Here the CDR3 DNA reads TGTGCCAGCAGCTTGACGGGGTACGAGCAGTACTTC. This codes for CASSLTGYEQYF.

CDR3 nucleotide sequence: TGTGCCAGCAGCTCCGGGACTAGCGGGTATTCCTACAATGAGCAGTTCTTC. This gives the protein CASSSGTSGYSYNEQFF. The V and J genes are TRBV13 and TRBJ2-1, with 12 bases aligning to TRBD2. Trimming at V came to 4 bases and at J to 1 base, leaving 5 bases not matched to a gene. This CDR3 is built from 17 residues. CDR1 PRHDT and CDR2 FYEKMQ come from the germline V gene (reference sequence).

This sequence joins TRBV3-1 (or the pseudogene TRBV3-2) and TRBJ2-3, with 8 bases that match TRBD2. The junction had 4 bases not matched to a gene; V was cut back by 4 bases and J by 1 base. This CDR3 has 15 residues. Germline CDR1 is LGHDT and CDR2 is YNNKEL (reference sequence). The CDR3 region is CASSLGLAGTDTQYF. CDR3 DNA: TGTGCCAGCAGCCTCGGACTAGCAGGCACAGATACGCAGTATTTT.

The rearrangement links TRBV7-2 to TRBJ2-2; 8 nucleotides agree with TRBD1. Germline V gives CDR1 SGHTA, CDR2 FQGNSA. The CDR3 sequence is 16 residues long. The V gene end was trimmed by 6 bases and the J gene end by 3 bases; junction bases not matched to a gene: 9. The CDR3 DNA sequence: TGTGCCAGCAGACAACCAGGGGGCCCCGACACCGGGGAGCTGTTTTTT. It translates to CASRQPGGPDTGELFF.

Notes on this clone: The sample has other DNA sequences that encode this CDR3 too. The chain employs TRBV19 and TRBJ1-1; perhaps TRBD1 as D (5 bases). The germline V gene has CDR1 LNHDA and CDR2 SQIVND (reference sequence). The length of the CDR3 is 13 residues. V lost 3 bases, J lost 1 base, and 6 bases lay in between. CDR3 loop: CASSIGQNTEAFF. CDR3 DNA: TGTGCCAGTAGTATCGGACAGAACACTGAAGCTTTCTTT.

The chain uses TRBV9 and TRBJ2-5; D unclear. Germline V gives CDR1 SGDLS, CDR2 YYNGEE. The germline V and J ends were trimmed by 3 bases and 4 bases, with 13 bases remaining between them. The CDR3 has 14 residues. CDR3 region: CASSARAPPETQYF. CDR3 coding DNA: TGTGCCAGCAGCGCCCGAGCCCCCCCAGAGACCCAGTACTTC.